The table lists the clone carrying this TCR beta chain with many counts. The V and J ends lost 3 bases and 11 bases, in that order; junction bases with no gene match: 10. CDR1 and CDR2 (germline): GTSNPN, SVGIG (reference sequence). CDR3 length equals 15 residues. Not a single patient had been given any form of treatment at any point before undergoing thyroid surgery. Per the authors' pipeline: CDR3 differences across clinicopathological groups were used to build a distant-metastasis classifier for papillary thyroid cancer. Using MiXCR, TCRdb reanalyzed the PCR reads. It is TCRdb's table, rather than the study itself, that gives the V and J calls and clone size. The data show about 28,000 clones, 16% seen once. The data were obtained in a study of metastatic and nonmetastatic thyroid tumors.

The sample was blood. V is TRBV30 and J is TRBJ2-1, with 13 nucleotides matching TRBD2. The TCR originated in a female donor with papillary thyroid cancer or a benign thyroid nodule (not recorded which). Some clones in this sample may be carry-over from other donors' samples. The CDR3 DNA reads TGTGCCTGGAGCAGGACTAGCGGGAGTGCCCCCCAGCAGTTCTTC. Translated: CAWSRTSGSAPQQFF.